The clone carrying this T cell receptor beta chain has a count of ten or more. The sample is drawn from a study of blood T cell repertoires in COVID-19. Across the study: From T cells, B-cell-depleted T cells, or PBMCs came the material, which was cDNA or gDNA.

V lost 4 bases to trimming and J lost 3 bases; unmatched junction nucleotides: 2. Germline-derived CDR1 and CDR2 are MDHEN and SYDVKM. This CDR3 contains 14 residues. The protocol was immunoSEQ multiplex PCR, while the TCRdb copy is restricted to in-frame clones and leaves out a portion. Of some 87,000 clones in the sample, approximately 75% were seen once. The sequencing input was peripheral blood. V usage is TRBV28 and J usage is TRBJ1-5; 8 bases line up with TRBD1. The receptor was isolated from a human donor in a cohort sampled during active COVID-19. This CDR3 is CASSSGGDNQPQHF. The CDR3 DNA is TGTGCCAGCAGTTCAGGGGGCGACAATCAGCCCCAGCATTTT.